Listed below are T cell receptor beta chains from one sample, sequenced in a study of cytomegalovirus exposure and HLA in healthy donors. The protocol was immunoSEQ multiplex PCR, while the TCRdb copy is restricted to in-frame clones and leaves out a portion. The data show under 300,000 clones, about 80% seen once. Sequencing input: PBMCs. The receptors were sampled from a woman in her fifties or sixties in good health and CMV-seropositive. CDR3s include the opening cysteine and the closing phenylalanine or tryptophan. The D gene is left open where the match is weak. Clone size appears in some rows only: once, few, many, or a class for an expanded clone.

D gene | J gene | V gene | clone size | CDR3 protein | CDR3 DNA
TRBD1 | TRBJ2-1 | TRBV27 | - | CAGSPGQGRANEQFF | TGTGCCGGCAGTCCCGGACAGGGGAGGGCCAATGAGCAGTTCTTC
- | TRBJ2-1 | TRBV2 | - | CASISGNHLEQFF | TGTGCCAGCATTAGCGGTAACCATCTTGAGCAGTTCTTC
TRBD1 | TRBJ2-1 | TRBV28 | - | CASSMGSGTGANEQFF | TGTGCCAGCAGTATGGGTTCCGGGACAGGGGCAAATGAGCAGTTCTTC
TRBD1 | TRBJ2-6 | TRBV5-4 | - | CASSLYRGPGANVLTF | TGTGCCAGCAGCTTGTACAGGGGGCCTGGGGCCAACGTCCTGACTTTC
- | TRBJ2-7 | TRBV10-1 | - | CATKRYEQYF | TGCGCCACCAAGAGGTACGAGCAGTACTTC
- | TRBJ2-3 | TRBV10-1 | - | CASSDWRGVSDTQYF | TGCGCCAGCAGTGATTGGAGGGGAGTATCAGATACGCAGTATTTT
TRBD2 | TRBJ2-7 | TRBV15 | - | CATSNLAGGPFLREQYF | TGTGCCACCAGCAATTTAGCGGGAGGGCCTTTTTTGAGGGAGCAGTACTTC
- | TRBJ1-1 | TRBV29-1 | - | CSVAGLSTEAFF | TGCAGCGTTGCGGGATTGAGCACTGAAGCTTTCTTT
TRBD2 | TRBJ2-1 | TRBV7-3 | - | CASSLIAGGGNEQFF | TGTGCCAGCAGCTTAATCGCGGGAGGAGGCAATGAGCAGTTCTTC
TRBD1 | TRBJ1-2 | TRBV2 | few | CASSEEVVGGEDGYTF | TGTGCCAGCAGTGAAGAAGTGGTAGGGGGCGAAGATGGCTACACCTTC
- | TRBJ2-3 | TRBV2 | - | CASSEEGWSDTQYF | TGTGCCAGCAGTGAAGAGGGGTGGTCAGATACGCAGTATTTT
TRBD1 | TRBJ2-5 | TRBV10-3 | - | CAIRGTGREETQYF | TGTGCCATCAGGGGGACAGGGCGGGAAGAGACCCAGTACTTC
TRBD2 | TRBJ2-2 | TRBV2 | - | CASKRELDIGELFF | TGTGCCAGTAAGCGGGAGCTGGATATCGGGGAGCTGTTTTTT
- | TRBJ2-4 | TRBV19 | - | CASAVPWTDQNIQYF | TGTGCCAGTGCTGTTCCGTGGACAGACCAAAACATTCAGTACTTC
- | TRBJ2-7 | TRBV4-2 | - | CASSQDSPASYEQYF | TGTGCCAGCAGCCAAGATAGCCCGGCCTCCTACGAGCAGTACTTC
TRBD1 | TRBJ2-1 | TRBV29-1 | - | CSVDKLRQGAKVKQFF | TGCAGCGTTGATAAATTGCGGCAGGGGGCGAAGGTCAAGCAGTTCTTC
TRBD2 | TRBJ2-1 | TRBV5-1 | few | CASNLIGREYNEQFF | TGCGCCAGCAACCTCATCGGGCGGGAGTACAATGAGCAGTTCTTC
TRBD2 | TRBJ2-3 | TRBV4-2 | - | CASSQDPPSGITDTQYF | TGTGCCAGCAGCCAAGATCCTCCTAGCGGGATCACAGATACGCAGTATTTT
TRBD2 | TRBJ2-1 | TRBV13 | - | CASSFESGGNNEQFF | TGTGCCAGCAGCTTTGAGTCGGGAGGTAATAATGAGCAGTTCTTC
TRBD1 | TRBJ2-3 | TRBV5-1 | - | CASKTGGTDTQYF | TGCGCCAGTAAGACAGGGGGGACAGATACGCAGTATTTT
- | TRBJ2-5 | TRBV19 | - | CATRGETQYF | TGTGCCACCAGGGGCGAGACCCAGTACTTC
TRBD1 | TRBJ1-2 | TRBV4-1 | - | CASSQEGQGRGYTF | TGCGCCAGCAGCCAAGAGGGACAGGGCAGGGGCTACACCTTC
TRBD1 | TRBJ2-5 | TRBV15 | - | CATSARQGTQYF | TGTGCCACCAGCGCCCGACAGGGGACCCAGTACTTC
TRBD1 | TRBJ1-1 | TRBV9 | - | CASSVRQGDMTNTEAFF | TGTGCCAGCAGCGTAAGACAGGGTGATATGACGAACACTGAAGCTTTCTTT
- | TRBJ2-1 | TRBV6-5 | - | CASSPLSNEQFF | TGTGCCAGCAGTCCCCTTTCGAATGAGCAGTTCTTC